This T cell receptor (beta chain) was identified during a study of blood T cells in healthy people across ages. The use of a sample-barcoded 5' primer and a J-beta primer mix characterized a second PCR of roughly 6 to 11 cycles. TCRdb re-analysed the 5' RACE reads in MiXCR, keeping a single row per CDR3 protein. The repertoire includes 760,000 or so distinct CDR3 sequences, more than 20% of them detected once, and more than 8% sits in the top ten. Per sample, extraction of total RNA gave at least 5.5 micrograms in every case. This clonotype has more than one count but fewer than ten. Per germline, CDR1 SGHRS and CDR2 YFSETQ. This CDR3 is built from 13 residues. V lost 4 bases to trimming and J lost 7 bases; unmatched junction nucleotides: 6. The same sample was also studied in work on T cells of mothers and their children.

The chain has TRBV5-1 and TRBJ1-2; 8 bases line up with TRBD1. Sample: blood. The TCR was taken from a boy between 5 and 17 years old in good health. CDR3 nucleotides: TGCGCCAGCAGCGAAGGGACAGGCGGTGGCTACACCTTC. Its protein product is CASSEGTGGGYTF.